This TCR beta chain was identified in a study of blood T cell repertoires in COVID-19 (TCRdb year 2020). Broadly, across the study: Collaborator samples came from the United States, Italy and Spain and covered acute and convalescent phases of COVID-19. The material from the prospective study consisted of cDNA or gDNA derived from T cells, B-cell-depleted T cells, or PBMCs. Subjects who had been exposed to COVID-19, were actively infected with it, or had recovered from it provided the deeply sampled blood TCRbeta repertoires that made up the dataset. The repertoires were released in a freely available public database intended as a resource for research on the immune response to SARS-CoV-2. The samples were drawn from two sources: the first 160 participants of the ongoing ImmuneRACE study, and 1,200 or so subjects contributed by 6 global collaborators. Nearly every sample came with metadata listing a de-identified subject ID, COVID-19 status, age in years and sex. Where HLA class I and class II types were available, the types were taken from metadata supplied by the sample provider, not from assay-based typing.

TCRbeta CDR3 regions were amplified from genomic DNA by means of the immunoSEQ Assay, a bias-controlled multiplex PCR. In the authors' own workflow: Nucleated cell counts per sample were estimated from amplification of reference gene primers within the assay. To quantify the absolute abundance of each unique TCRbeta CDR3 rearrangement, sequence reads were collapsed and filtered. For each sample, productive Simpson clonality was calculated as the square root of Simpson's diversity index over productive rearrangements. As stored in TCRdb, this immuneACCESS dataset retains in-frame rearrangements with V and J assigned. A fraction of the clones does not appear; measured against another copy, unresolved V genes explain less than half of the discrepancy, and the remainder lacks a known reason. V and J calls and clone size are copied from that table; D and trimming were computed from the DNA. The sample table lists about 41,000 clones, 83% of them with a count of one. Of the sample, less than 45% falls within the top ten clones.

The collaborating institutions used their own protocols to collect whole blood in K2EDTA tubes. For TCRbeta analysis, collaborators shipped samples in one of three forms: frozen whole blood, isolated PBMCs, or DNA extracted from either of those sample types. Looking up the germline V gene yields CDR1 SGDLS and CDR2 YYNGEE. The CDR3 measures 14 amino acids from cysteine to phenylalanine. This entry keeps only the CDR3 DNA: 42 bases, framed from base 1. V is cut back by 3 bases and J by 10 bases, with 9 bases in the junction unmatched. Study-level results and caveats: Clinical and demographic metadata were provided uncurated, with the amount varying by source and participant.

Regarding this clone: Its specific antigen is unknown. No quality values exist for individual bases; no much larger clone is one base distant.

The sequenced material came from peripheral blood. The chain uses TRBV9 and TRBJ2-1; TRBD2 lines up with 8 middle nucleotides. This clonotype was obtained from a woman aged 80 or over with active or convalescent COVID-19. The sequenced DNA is TGTGCCAGCAGCGGAACCGGGGGCGGGAGGGAGCAGTTCTTC. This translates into CASSGTGGGREQFF.